This T cell receptor (beta chain) was obtained from a study of response to subunit inactivated influenza vaccine. TCRdb re-derived calls from the RT-PCR reads in MiXCR, one entry per CDR3 protein. Of 650,000 to 800,000 distinct CDR3 sequences in the sample, roughly 18% were seen once. This clonotype was seen many times. Its antigen is unidentified. This CDR3 is 14 amino acids long. Germline CDR1 is MGHRA and CDR2 is YSYEKL. V lost 7 bases and J 2 bases, leaving 14 bases between the germline ends. Overall study results and limits: T cells newly recruited by each seasonal influenza vaccination are few, the authors suggested.

The clonotype was recovered from a man between 45 and 60 years old who received an inactivated influenza vaccine. The sample here was PBMCs from blood, taken approximately 5 days after vaccination. The chain is built from TRBV4-1 and TRBJ1-1; D remains ambiguous. In nucleotides, the CDR3 is TGCGCCAGCACCCTGTCGCCGTTTAACACTGAAGCTTTCTTT. This translates into CASTLSPFNTEAFF.